The present TCR beta chain was sequenced within a study of T cell responses to AZD1222 COVID-19 vaccine. The CDR3 sequence is 13 residues long. Germline lookup yields CDR1 SQVTM and CDR2 ANQGSEA. Trimming cost V 3 bases and J 7 bases; bases outside gene matches: 4. Generated by immunoSEQ multiplex PCR, the TCRdb table keeps only in-frame clones and is missing some. The data show roughly 100,000 clones, around 76% seen once. Findings and limits, study-wide: With dominance at 160-218 and 743-854, vaccine-associated CD4 TCRs spanned spike.

Details on this clone: The antigen is not known.

The sequence was collected from an adult in good health. The rearrangement uses TRBV29-1 and TRBJ2-2; 8 bases agree with TRBD1. The sample was peripheral blood, taken on day 0 of AZD1222 vaccination. CDR3: CSVDRGQGGELFF. Here the CDR3 DNA reads TGCAGCGTTGACAGGGGGCAGGGCGGGGAGCTGTTTTTT.